A single count supports the clone carrying this T cell receptor beta chain. Reasons for excluding patients were uncontrolled infection, other autoimmune disease, pregnancy or lactation. This entry belongs to a study of T cells in Graves' hyperthyroidism and ophthalmopathy. Trimming cost V 2 bases and J 7 bases, with 6 bases left between them. Germline CDR1 and CDR2: SQVTM and ANQGSEA. CDR3 length: 10 amino acids. The TCR beta CDR3 regions underwent amplification using RNA transcripts as the source. Primed by the HTBI set, a first-round RT-PCR was run on the TCR CDR3. In TCRdb, the multiplex PCR reads were re-called with MiXCR into one record per CDR3 protein. This sample yields about 570,000 distinct CDR3 sequences, of which around 46% are seen a single time; 15% to 20% belongs to the top ten.

The V gene is TRBV29-1, the J gene TRBJ2-7; D unclear. The clonotype comes from an adult woman with Graves' disease, either hyperthyroidism or ophthalmopathy (not recorded which). Sequencing input: peripheral blood or thyroid tissue (not recorded which). CDR3 residues: CSVESGEQYF. DNA for the CDR3: TGCAGCGTTGAAAGTGGGGAGCAGTACTTC.